This entry concerns a single TCR beta chain. The antigen remains undetermined. Profiled with immunoSEQ multiplex PCR; TCRdb holds only in-frame clones, not every one. The sample records roughly 86,000 clones, 75% to 95% being singletons. The sample originates from a study of OX40 agonist ivuxolimab in advanced cancers. The V and J ends lost 0 bases and 4 bases respectively, with 9 bases between them. This CDR3 contains 14 residues. Germline assignment: CDR1 SNHLY and CDR2 FYNNEI. Broader study findings: Among the lowest peripheral clonal expansion occurred in 0.1-3.0 mg/kg partial responders.

The sequence was collected from an adult with an advanced solid tumor such as melanoma, head and neck, liver or kidney cancer. The sample was CD4+ or CD8+ T cells sorted from blood, taken in a trial of the OX40 agonist ivuxolimab. The chain couples TRBV2 to TRBJ1-1; D uncertain. CDR3 loop: CASSEAASFTEAFF. DNA of the CDR3: TGTGCCAGCAGTGAAGCGGCCTCGTTCACTGAAGCTTTCTTT. Filled out from reference TRBV2 and TRBJ1-1, the complete variable domain reads EPEVTQTPSHQVTQMGQEVILRCVPISNHLYFYWYRQILGQKVEFLVSFYNNEISEKSEIFDDQFSVERPDGSNFTLKIRSTKLEDSAMYFCASSEAASFTEAFFGQGTRLTVV.